This is a list of T cell receptor beta chains from one sample in a study of shared clonotypes between healthy human individuals. TCRdb's table, derived via immunoSEQ multiplex PCR, lists solely in-frame clones and lacks some. The sample has more than 2,000,000 clones; about 92% are singletons. The sequenced material came from naive CD4+ T cells from PBMCs. The source of these receptors is a man younger than 35 in good health. Some clones in this sample may be carry-over from other donors' samples. The CDR3 runs from the conserved cysteine through the conserved F or W. A D gene is named only where the DNA matches it firmly. The size entry is marked missing in some rows and otherwise reads once, few, many or a size class.

TRBJ1-6,TRBV6-4,TRBD1,-,CASSDGQGNNSPLHF,TGTGCCAGCAGTGACGGACAGGGGAACAATTCACCCCTCCACTTT
TRBJ2-3,TRBV30,TRBD2,-,CALGTSGSSSTDTQYF,TGTGCCTTGGGGACTAGCGGGAGTAGTAGCACAGATACGCAGTATTTT
TRBJ2-7,TRBV6-5,-,-,CASSNSGAGEQYF,TGTGCCAGCAGTAACTCGGGGGCAGGGGAGCAGTACTTC
TRBJ2-6,TRBV9,TRBD1,-,CASSAATGSRSGANVLTF,TGTGCCAGCAGCGCCGCGACAGGGTCCCGCTCTGGGGCCAACGTCCTGACTTTC
TRBJ2-3,TRBV20-1,TRBD2,-,CSAPGGDTQYF,TGCAGTGCCCCGGGGGGAGATACGCAGTATTTT
TRBJ1-2,TRBV25-1,-,-,CASSEHDTRTGNGYTF,TGTGCCAGCAGTGAACACGACACCCGGACGGGGAATGGCTACACCTTC
TRBJ1-1,TRBV4-1,-,-,CASSEVLRDTEAFF,TGCGCCAGCAGCGAGGTCCTTAGGGACACTGAAGCTTTCTTT
TRBJ1-5,TRBV30,TRBD1,few,CAWRAAGRTGGEPQHF,TGTGCCTGGAGAGCCGCCGGCAGGACAGGGGGCGAGCCCCAGCATTTT
TRBJ1-5,TRBV5-8,-,-,CAGGGLFNQPQHF,TGTGCCGGGGGAGGCCTTTTCAATCAGCCCCAGCATTTT
TRBJ1-2,TRBV7-9,-,-,CASSLEGRTQNYGYTF,TGTGCCAGCAGCTTAGAAGGTCGGACACAGAACTATGGCTACACCTTC
TRBJ2-7,TRBV18,TRBD1,-,CASSPSGTGPHEQYF,TGTGCCAGCTCACCTTCCGGGACAGGGCCCCACGAGCAGTACTTC
TRBJ2-2,TRBV6-5,TRBD1,-,CASSYLDRANTGELFF,TGTGCCAGCAGTTACCTTGACAGGGCGAACACCGGGGAGCTGTTTTTT